This T cell receptor beta chain appears in the sequencing data of a study of T cell clonotyping in hematopoietic cell transplantation. As for the study in general: Cytoreduction preceded collection of pretransplant recipient samples. Findings of the study overall: At the given depth, recipient repertoires were over 95% de novo clonotypes. Pathologically expanded recipient clonotypes increased progressively from day 30 to day 180 as diversity fell.

Time point of the sample: recipient sample about 28 days before transplant, after cytoreduction. Germline assignment: CDR1 SGDLS and CDR2 YYNGEE. The CDR3 length is 16 residues. This clone was observed a few times. The antigen remains undetermined. This table comes from immunoSEQ multiplex PCR, and its TCRdb copy is limited to in-frame clones, with some not included. The table shows tens of thousands of clones, with over 60% occurring only once. Sequencing used peripheral blood mononuclear cells, obtained before stem cell transplant. The clonotype comes from a man aged 50-60 years with myelodysplastic syndrome. Some clones in this sample may be carry-over from other donors' samples. V gene TRBV9 combines with J gene TRBJ2-5; 10 positions agree with TRBD2. The DNA end is a closer match to TRBJ2-7, so the J assignment may be wrong. Written as DNA, the CDR3 is TGTGCCAGCAGCGTAGGGGGTCTAGCGGGAGTGAACGAGCAGTACTTC. It specifies CASSVGGLAGVNEQYF.